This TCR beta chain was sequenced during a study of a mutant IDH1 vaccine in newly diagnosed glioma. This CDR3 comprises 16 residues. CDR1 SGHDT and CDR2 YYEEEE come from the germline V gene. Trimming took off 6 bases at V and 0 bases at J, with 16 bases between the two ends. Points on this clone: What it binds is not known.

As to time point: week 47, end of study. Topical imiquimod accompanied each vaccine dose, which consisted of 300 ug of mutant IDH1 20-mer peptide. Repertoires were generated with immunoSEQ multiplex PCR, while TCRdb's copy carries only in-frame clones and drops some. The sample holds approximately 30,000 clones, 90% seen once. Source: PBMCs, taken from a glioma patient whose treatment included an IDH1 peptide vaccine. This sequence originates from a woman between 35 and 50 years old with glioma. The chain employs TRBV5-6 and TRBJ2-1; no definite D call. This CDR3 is CASTQTRLSSYNEQFF. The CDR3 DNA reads TGTGCCAGCACCCAGACGAGGCTGAGCTCCTACAATGAGCAGTTCTTC. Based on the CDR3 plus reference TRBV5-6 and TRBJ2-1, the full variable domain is DAGVTQSPTHLIKTRGQQVTLRCSPKSGHDTVSWYQQALGQGPQFIFQYYEEEERQRGNFPDRFSGHQFPNYSSELNVNALLLGDSALYLCASTQTRLSSYNEQFFGPGTRLTVL.